This is a list of T cell receptor beta chains from one sample in a study of T-cell reconstitution after alpha-beta-depleted transplantation in children. Via MiXCR, TCRdb re-called the PCR reads, giving one row per CDR3 protein. The table lists approximately 230,000 distinct CDR3 sequences, roughly a quarter of them singletons. This specimen was PBMCs, mostly from graft donor cells, taken 360 days after TCRalphabeta/CD19-depleted stem cell transplant. The receptors come from a female patient aged 2-9 years who had a stem cell transplant for congenital amegakaryocytic thrombocytopenia, so the T cells may come from the graft donor. Each CDR3 is given with its conserved first and last residue. Each record gives: V gene, D gene, clone size, J gene, CDR3 protein, CDR3 DNA. D genes are given only for firm matches. The size of a clone is reported for some rows only, either as once, few or many, or as a class for expanded clones.

v_gene: TRBV28; d_gene: -; abundance: few; j_gene: TRBJ2-2; CDR3aa: CASSVTNRYNRELFF; CDR3nt: TGTGCCAGCAGCGTGACCAATCGGTATAACAGGGAGCTGTTTTTT
v_gene: TRBV7-3; d_gene: -; abundance: -; j_gene: TRBJ1-1; CDR3aa: CASSLKGGGDTEAFF; CDR3nt: TGTGCCAGCAGCCTTAAGGGGGGCGGGGACACTGAAGCTTTCTTT
v_gene: TRBV5-1; d_gene: TRBD2; abundance: -; j_gene: TRBJ2-7; CDR3aa: CASSKGLADYEQYF; CDR3nt: TGCGCCAGCAGCAAGGGACTAGCGGACTACGAGCAGTACTTC
v_gene: TRBV12-3/TRBV12-4; d_gene: TRBD1; abundance: few; j_gene: TRBJ2-7; CDR3aa: CASRRTGGAYEQYF; CDR3nt: TGTGCCAGCAGACGGACAGGGGGTGCCTACGAGCAGTACTTC
v_gene: TRBV4-1; d_gene: TRBD2; abundance: -; j_gene: TRBJ2-2; CDR3aa: CASSQDSLAGEAGELFF; CDR3nt: TGCGCCAGCAGCCAAGATAGCTTAGCGGGAGAGGCCGGGGAGCTGTTTTTT
v_gene: TRBV25-1; d_gene: TRBD1; abundance: -; j_gene: TRBJ2-7; CDR3aa: CASRRTGSYEQYF; CDR3nt: TGTGCCAGCAGGAGGACAGGGTCCTACGAGCAGTACTTC
v_gene: TRBV4-2; d_gene: -; abundance: few; j_gene: TRBJ2-7; CDR3aa: CASSPLFVEQYF; CDR3nt: TGTGCCAGCAGCCCCCTGTTCGTCGAGCAGTACTTC
v_gene: TRBV20-1; d_gene: -; abundance: -; j_gene: TRBJ2-7; CDR3aa: CSASNYEQYF; CDR3nt: TGCAGTGCTAGTAATTACGAGCAGTACTTC
v_gene: TRBV12-3/TRBV12-4; d_gene: -; abundance: -; j_gene: TRBJ2-3; CDR3aa: CASWGNFGGSTDTQYF; CDR3nt: TGTGCCAGCTGGGGGAACTTTGGGGGAAGCACAGATACGCAGTATTTT
v_gene: TRBV12-3/TRBV12-4; d_gene: -; abundance: few; j_gene: TRBJ2-1; CDR3aa: CASRPGTGGFFGQFF; CDR3nt: TGTGCCAGCAGGCCAGGGACGGGCGGTTTTTTTGGGCAGTTCTTC
v_gene: TRBV5-6; d_gene: TRBD1; abundance: -; j_gene: TRBJ2-7; CDR3aa: CASSKRGTDSYEQYF; CDR3nt: TGTGCCAGCAGCAAGAGGGGGACAGACTCCTACGAGCAGTACTTC
v_gene: TRBV28; d_gene: -; abundance: -; j_gene: TRBJ1-1; CDR3aa: CASSFQVGGRFEAFF; CDR3nt: TGTGCCAGCAGTTTTCAGGTGGGAGGGAGATTTGAAGCTTTCTTT
v_gene: TRBV5-1; d_gene: -; abundance: -; j_gene: TRBJ2-1; CDR3aa: CASSFRGGNNEQFF; CDR3nt: TGCGCCAGCAGCTTTAGGGGGGGGAACAATGAGCAGTTCTTC
v_gene: TRBV5-1; d_gene: -; abundance: few; j_gene: TRBJ2-3; CDR3aa: CASSLVVDLRLRLLGGTDTQYF; CDR3nt: TGCGCCAGCAGCTTGGTTGTGGATCTACGACTTAGACTACTCGGGGGAACAGATACGCAGTATTTT
v_gene: TRBV10-3; d_gene: TRBD1; abundance: few; j_gene: TRBJ2-7; CDR3aa: CAISDYDRVLYEQYF; CDR3nt: TGTGCCATCAGTGACTACGACAGGGTCCTTTACGAGCAGTACTTC